These T cell receptor beta chains were read from a single sample in a study of CD8 T cells in Susac syndrome. TCRdb independently ran MiXCR on the immunoSEQ multiplex PCR reads; one entry per CDR3 protein. The data contain about 150,000 distinct CDR3 sequences, nearly 97% of them seen just once; the ten biggest clones take up 0.14% to 0.15%. The material sequenced was CD8+ T cells from PBMCs. The receptors stem from a human donor with multiple sclerosis. Each CDR3 is given with its conserved first and last residue. The D gene is left open where the match is weak. Size tells how often a clone was seen (once, few, many) or the class of an expanded clone, and some rows leave it out.

j_gene: TRBJ2-3; v_gene: TRBV5-4; d_gene: NA; abundance: NA; CDR3aa: CASSAARGSTDTQYF; CDR3nt: TGTGCCAGCAGCGCCGCCCGGGGGAGCACAGATACGCAGTATTTT
j_gene: TRBJ2-7; v_gene: TRBV11-2; d_gene: NA; abundance: once; CDR3aa: CASTRTDDYEQYF; CDR3nt: TGTGCCAGCACCCGCACAGATGACTACGAGCAGTACTTC
j_gene: TRBJ2-2; v_gene: TRBV2; d_gene: TRBD2; abundance: NA; CDR3aa: CASSDVSGVGTGELFF; CDR3nt: TGTGCCAGCAGTGATGTAAGCGGGGTAGGAACCGGGGAGCTGTTTTTT
j_gene: TRBJ2-1; v_gene: TRBV7-9; d_gene: NA; abundance: NA; CDR3aa: CASIASGNEQFF; CDR3nt: TGTGCCTCTATAGCTAGTGGGAATGAGCAGTTCTTC
j_gene: TRBJ1-5; v_gene: TRBV15; d_gene: NA; abundance: NA; CDR3aa: CATSRPDVSNQPQHF; CDR3nt: TGTGCCACCAGCAGACCGGATGTTAGCAATCAGCCCCAGCATTTT
j_gene: TRBJ2-3; v_gene: TRBV12-3/TRBV12-4; d_gene: TRBD2; abundance: NA; CDR3aa: CASSSGGKTDTQYF; CDR3nt: TGTGCCAGCAGCAGCGGGGGGAAAACAGATACGCAGTATTTT
j_gene: TRBJ2-7; v_gene: TRBV20-1; d_gene: NA; abundance: once; CDR3aa: CSASSYFGDEQYF; CDR3nt: TGCAGTGCTAGTTCTTATTTCGGGGACGAGCAGTACTTC
j_gene: TRBJ2-5; v_gene: TRBV29-1; d_gene: TRBD1; abundance: NA; CDR3aa: CSVDEGTGRETQYF; CDR3nt: TGCAGCGTTGATGAGGGGACAGGGAGAGAGACCCAGTACTTC
j_gene: TRBJ2-3; v_gene: TRBV5-6; d_gene: NA; abundance: NA; CDR3aa: CASSLAADTQYF; CDR3nt: TGTGCCAGCAGTTTAGCGGCAGATACGCAGTATTTT
j_gene: TRBJ2-1; v_gene: TRBV30; d_gene: TRBD2; abundance: NA; CDR3aa: CAWSAGLAGDVEQFF; CDR3nt: TGTGCCTGGAGTGCCGGGCTAGCGGGGGATGTGGAGCAGTTCTTC
j_gene: TRBJ2-7; v_gene: TRBV5-1; d_gene: NA; abundance: NA; CDR3aa: CASSSRDGSYEQYF; CDR3nt: TGCGCCAGCAGCTCCCGGGACGGTTCCTACGAGCAGTACTTC
j_gene: TRBJ2-3; v_gene: TRBV7-8; d_gene: NA; abundance: NA; CDR3aa: CASSSSFGGVTDTQYF; CDR3nt: TGTGCCAGCAGCTCCTCCTTTGGCGGGGTCACAGATACGCAGTATTTT
j_gene: TRBJ2-3; v_gene: TRBV19; d_gene: TRBD1; abundance: NA; CDR3aa: CASSPWTGEADTQYF; CDR3nt: TGTGCCAGTAGTCCCTGGACAGGGGAGGCAGATACGCAGTATTTT
j_gene: TRBJ1-6; v_gene: TRBV12-5; d_gene: NA; abundance: NA; CDR3aa: CASGLRGSPLHF; CDR3nt: TGTGCTAGTGGCCTCAGGGGCTCACCCCTCCACTTT
j_gene: TRBJ2-7; v_gene: TRBV20-1; d_gene: NA; abundance: NA; CDR3aa: CSARHGTDYEQYF; CDR3nt: TGCAGTGCTAGACACGGGACCGACTACGAGCAGTACTTC
j_gene: TRBJ2-5; v_gene: TRBV6-6; d_gene: TRBD1; abundance: NA; CDR3aa: CASSPDRVWAQETQYF; CDR3nt: TGTGCCAGCAGCCCAGACAGGGTGTGGGCCCAAGAGACCCAGTACTTC
j_gene: TRBJ1-2; v_gene: TRBV7-9; d_gene: NA; abundance: NA; CDR3aa: CASSLGREIIGYTF; CDR3nt: TGTGCCAGCAGCTTAGGCAGGGAAATCATTGGCTACACCTTC
j_gene: TRBJ2-7; v_gene: TRBV30; d_gene: NA; abundance: NA; CDR3aa: CAWSEAGNEQYF; CDR3nt: TGTGCCTGGAGTGAGGCGGGGAACGAGCAGTACTTC
j_gene: TRBJ1-2; v_gene: TRBV4-1; d_gene: NA; abundance: NA; CDR3aa: CASSPWSNYGYTF; CDR3nt: TGCGCCAGCAGCCCGTGGTCTAACTATGGCTACACCTTC
j_gene: TRBJ1-2; v_gene: TRBV15; d_gene: NA; abundance: NA; CDR3aa: CATVPGPESAHGYTF; CDR3nt: TGTGCCACCGTACCCGGGCCCGAGTCTGCCCATGGCTACACCTTC
j_gene: TRBJ1-1; v_gene: TRBV12-3/TRBV12-4; d_gene: NA; abundance: NA; CDR3aa: CASSPHQSTEAFF; CDR3nt: TGTGCCAGCAGCCCCCATCAGTCCACTGAAGCTTTCTTT
j_gene: TRBJ2-1; v_gene: TRBV13; d_gene: NA; abundance: NA; CDR3aa: CASSFWGHNEQFF; CDR3nt: TGTGCCAGCAGCTTCTGGGGGCACAATGAGCAGTTCTTC
j_gene: TRBJ1-1; v_gene: TRBV5-1; d_gene: TRBD1; abundance: once; CDR3aa: CASTWTGGTEAFF; CDR3nt: TGCGCCAGCACTTGGACAGGGGGCACTGAAGCTTTCTTT
j_gene: TRBJ2-7; v_gene: TRBV4-2; d_gene: NA; abundance: NA; CDR3aa: CASSQVVGYSYEQYF; CDR3nt: TGTGCCAGCAGCCAAGTGGTCGGCTACTCCTACGAGCAGTACTTC
j_gene: TRBJ1-2; v_gene: TRBV20-1; d_gene: TRBD1; abundance: NA; CDR3aa: CSARDPFSGQGDYGYTF; CDR3nt: TGCAGTGCTAGAGATCCCTTCTCGGGACAGGGGGACTATGGCTACACCTTC
j_gene: TRBJ1-2; v_gene: TRBV5-1; d_gene: TRBD1; abundance: NA; CDR3aa: CANRDSGNYGYTF; CDR3nt: TGCGCCAACCGGGACAGCGGGAACTATGGCTACACCTTC
j_gene: TRBJ2-7; v_gene: TRBV30; d_gene: NA; abundance: NA; CDR3aa: CAWSTGQRPYEQYF; CDR3nt: TGTGCCTGGAGTACCGGACAGCGGCCCTACGAGCAGTACTTC
j_gene: TRBJ2-1; v_gene: TRBV12-3/TRBV12-4; d_gene: NA; abundance: NA; CDR3aa: CASSLSGGRNEQFF; CDR3nt: TGTGCCAGCAGTTTATCCGGGGGGCGGAATGAGCAGTTCTTC
j_gene: TRBJ2-1; v_gene: TRBV4-1; d_gene: NA; abundance: NA; CDR3aa: CASSQVLGDNEQFF; CDR3nt: TGCGCCAGCAGCCAAGTCCTCGGGGACAATGAGCAGTTCTTC
j_gene: TRBJ2-1; v_gene: TRBV9; d_gene: NA; abundance: NA; CDR3aa: CASSVWAGEDEQFF; CDR3nt: TGTGCCAGCAGCGTATGGGCAGGGGAGGATGAGCAGTTCTTC
j_gene: TRBJ2-7; v_gene: TRBV5-1; d_gene: NA; abundance: NA; CDR3aa: CASSLVFSGRSYEQYF; CDR3nt: TGCGCCAGCAGCTTGGTCTTTTCGGGGCGCTCCTACGAGCAGTACTTC
j_gene: TRBJ1-1; v_gene: TRBV20-1; d_gene: TRBD1; abundance: NA; CDR3aa: CSASPGTGLGPSEAFF; CDR3nt: TGCAGTGCTAGCCCCGGGACAGGGTTAGGACCCTCGGAAGCTTTCTTT
j_gene: TRBJ2-1; v_gene: TRBV5-6; d_gene: NA; abundance: NA; CDR3aa: CASSLIGDNEQFF; CDR3nt: TGTGCCAGCAGCTTGATTGGCGACAATGAGCAGTTCTTC
j_gene: TRBJ1-6; v_gene: TRBV7-9; d_gene: NA; abundance: NA; CDR3aa: CASSPTGESPLHF; CDR3nt: TGTGCCAGCAGCCCGACGGGGGAGTCACCCCTCCACTTT
j_gene: TRBJ2-3; v_gene: TRBV4-1; d_gene: TRBD1; abundance: NA; CDR3aa: CASSPDRADTQYF; CDR3nt: TGCGCCAGCAGCCCAGACAGGGCAGATACGCAGTATTTT
j_gene: TRBJ1-5; v_gene: TRBV30; d_gene: NA; abundance: NA; CDR3aa: CAWSPSPNQPQHF; CDR3nt: TGTGCCTGGAGCCCAAGTCCCAATCAGCCCCAGCATTTT
j_gene: TRBJ1-5; v_gene: TRBV19; d_gene: NA; abundance: NA; CDR3aa: CASQEGFQPQHF; CDR3nt: TGTGCCAGCCAGGAGGGCTTCCAGCCCCAGCATTTT
j_gene: TRBJ2-7; v_gene: TRBV29-1; d_gene: NA; abundance: NA; CDR3aa: CSVGVTSYEQYF; CDR3nt: TGCAGCGTTGGGGTGACCTCCTACGAGCAGTACTTC
j_gene: TRBJ2-1; v_gene: TRBV11-1; d_gene: TRBD1; abundance: NA; CDR3aa: CASGDSSYNEQFF; CDR3nt: TGTGCCTCTGGGGACAGCTCCTACAATGAGCAGTTCTTC
j_gene: TRBJ2-3; v_gene: TRBV7-8; d_gene: TRBD2; abundance: NA; CDR3aa: CASSTGTRGPHTQYF; CDR3nt: TGTGCCAGCAGTACCGGGACTAGGGGTCCCCATACGCAGTATTTT
j_gene: TRBJ2-2; v_gene: TRBV7-9; d_gene: NA; abundance: NA; CDR3aa: CASSSQDSNTGELFF; CDR3nt: TGTGCCAGCAGCTCCCAGGACAGTAACACCGGGGAGCTGTTTTTT
j_gene: TRBJ1-2; v_gene: TRBV12-3/TRBV12-4; d_gene: TRBD1; abundance: once; CDR3aa: CASSPHSAGGYGYTF; CDR3nt: TGTGCCAGCAGTCCCCATTCAGCAGGGGGCTATGGCTACACCTTC
j_gene: TRBJ1-2; v_gene: TRBV18; d_gene: NA; abundance: once; CDR3aa: CASSPGPTPNYGYTF; CDR3nt: TGTGCCAGCTCCCCGGGACCGACTCCTAACTATGGCTACACCTTC
j_gene: TRBJ1-2; v_gene: TRBV6-5; d_gene: TRBD1; abundance: NA; CDR3aa: CASSYTRGVRPNYGYTF; CDR3nt: TGTGCCAGCAGTTACACCAGGGGGGTCAGACCTAACTATGGCTACACCTTC
j_gene: TRBJ2-5; v_gene: TRBV14; d_gene: NA; abundance: NA; CDR3aa: CASSRTQGWEETQYF; CDR3nt: TGTGCCAGCAGCCGCACTCAGGGTTGGGAAGAGACCCAGTACTTC
j_gene: TRBJ2-5; v_gene: TRBV3-1; d_gene: NA; abundance: NA; CDR3aa: CASSRLWETQYF; CDR3nt: TGTGCCAGCAGCCGCTTGTGGGAGACCCAGTACTTC
j_gene: TRBJ2-1; v_gene: TRBV7-9; d_gene: NA; abundance: NA; CDR3aa: CASSSPRGGGLREQFF; CDR3nt: TGTGCCAGCAGCTCCCCACGGGGTGGAGGCCTGAGGGAGCAGTTCTTC
j_gene: TRBJ1-2; v_gene: TRBV5-6; d_gene: NA; abundance: NA; CDR3aa: CASSLLVRAAWGYTF; CDR3nt: TGTGCCAGCAGCTTGTTAGTCAGGGCGGCCTGGGGCTACACCTTC
j_gene: TRBJ2-2; v_gene: TRBV9; d_gene: TRBD2; abundance: once; CDR3aa: CASSAGAGGPSGELFF; CDR3nt: TGTGCCAGCAGCGCCGGAGCGGGGGGGCCTTCCGGGGAGCTGTTTTTT
j_gene: TRBJ1-2; v_gene: TRBV27; d_gene: NA; abundance: NA; CDR3aa: CASNSLRGANYGYTF; CDR3nt: TGTGCCAGCAACTCTCTCCGAGGCGCTAACTATGGCTACACCTTC
j_gene: TRBJ2-6; v_gene: TRBV15; d_gene: NA; abundance: NA; CDR3aa: CATSRDRQFLSGANVLTF; CDR3nt: TGTGCCACCAGCAGAGATCGTCAGTTCCTCTCTGGGGCCAACGTCCTGACTTTC
j_gene: TRBJ2-1; v_gene: TRBV20-1; d_gene: TRBD1; abundance: NA; CDR3aa: CSAGTGGHEQFF; CDR3nt: TGCAGTGCGGGGACAGGGGGCCATGAGCAGTTCTTC